This T cell receptor beta chain is from a study of blood T cell repertoires in COVID-19. Study-level background: Acute and convalescent COVID-19 specimens originated in the United States, Italy and Spain.

Researchers sorted participants into cohorts using their self-reported clinical history. In the authors' methods: Reference gene primer amplification yielded estimated nucleated cell counts. Sequenced by immunoSEQ multiplex PCR; TCRdb stores in-frame clones only, minus some. That table supplies the V and J calls and clone size; D and trimming were determined from the DNA. The table has 300,000 to 400,000 clones, roughly nine tenths seen once. The CDR3 contains 15 residues. V lost 1 base to trimming and J lost 4 bases, with 11 bases between them. The germline CDR1 and CDR2 sequences are SGHVS and FQNEAQ.

V usage is TRBV7-8 and J usage is TRBJ1-3, with D perhaps matching TRBD1 (5 bases). The source material was PBMCs or T cells enriched from blood (not recorded which). This clonotype was sampled from a man aged 55 to 70 who had recovered from COVID-19. This CDR3 reads CASSLVAGRGNTIYF. The CDR3 region has the DNA TGTGCCAGCAGCTTAGTGGCAGGGCGCGGAAACACCATATATTTT.